This TCR beta chain derives from a study of low-dose radiotherapy and immunotherapy resistance in tumors. Germline V gene sequence: CDR1 DFQATT, CDR2 SNEGSKA (reference sequence). This CDR3 has 15 amino acids. V gave up 4 bases and J gave up 5 bases, with 21 bases separating them. As their treatment, donors received nivolumab, ipilimumab, aspirin, low-dose cyclophosphamide and low-dose radiotherapy. TRAV- and TRBV-specific primers were used for first-strand cDNA, which covered alpha and beta chains. TCRs were amplified for roughly 20 PCR cycles with a constant-region primer and V-primer adapter. Each CDR3 protein gets one entry after TCRdb re-called the reads with MiXCR. The sample comprises roughly 19,000 distinct CDR3 sequences, over 65% of which are singletons, and about an eighth rests with the top ten.

This chain joins TRBV20-1 and TRBJ2-7, with D possibly being TRBD1 or TRBD2 (5 bases each). The source of this sequence is a human donor with advanced metastatic prostate, ovarian, gallbladder or colorectal cancer (not recorded which). This table probably holds off-target reads from a library built for another chain. DNA for the CDR3: TGCAGTGCTACCGGGGTAGGCAGGGTAAAGGACGAGCAGTACTTC. Encoded protein: CSATGVGRVKDEQYF.